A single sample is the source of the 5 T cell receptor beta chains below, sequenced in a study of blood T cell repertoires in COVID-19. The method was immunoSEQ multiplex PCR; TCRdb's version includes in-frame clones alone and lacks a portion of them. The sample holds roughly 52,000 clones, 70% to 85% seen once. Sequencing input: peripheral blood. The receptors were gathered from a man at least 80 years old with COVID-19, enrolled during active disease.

CDR3: CATSLHRGRAEQYV. In DNA, the CDR3 is TGTGCCACCAGCCTTCACAGGGGGCGCGCCGAGCAGTACGTC. V is TRBV15 and J is TRBJ2-7, with 9 bases matching TRBD1. The CDR3 totals 14 residues. V shed 5 bases and J 6 bases; nucleotides not matched to a gene: 8. The germline V gene has CDR1 LNHNV and CDR2 YYDKDF (reference sequence).

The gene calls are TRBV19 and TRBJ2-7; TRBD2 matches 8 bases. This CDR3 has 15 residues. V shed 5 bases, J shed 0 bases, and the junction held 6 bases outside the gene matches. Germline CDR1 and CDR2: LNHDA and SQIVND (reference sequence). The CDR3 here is CASSSRGDSSYEQYF. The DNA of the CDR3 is TGTGCCAGTAGTTCGCGGGGGGATAGCTCCTACGAGCAGTACTTC.

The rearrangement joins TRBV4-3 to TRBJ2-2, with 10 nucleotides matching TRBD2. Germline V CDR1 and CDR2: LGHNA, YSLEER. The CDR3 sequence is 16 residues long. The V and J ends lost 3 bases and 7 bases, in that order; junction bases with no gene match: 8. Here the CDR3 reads CASSQSSGRAGGELFF. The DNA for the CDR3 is TGCGCCAGCAGCCAGTCCAGCGGGAGGGCCGGCGGGGAGCTGTTTTTT.

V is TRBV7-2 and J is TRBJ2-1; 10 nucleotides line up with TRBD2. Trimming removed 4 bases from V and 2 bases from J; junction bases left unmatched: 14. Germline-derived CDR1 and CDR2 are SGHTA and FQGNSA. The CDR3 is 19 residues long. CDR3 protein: CASSSPIPILAGPYNEQFF. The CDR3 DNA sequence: TGTGCCAGCAGCTCCCCAATACCTATACTAGCGGGACCCTACAATGAGCAGTTCTTC.

CDR3 in DNA: TGTGCCAGCAGCTTCGGGACTAGCGGGAGTTTGAATGAGCAGTTCTTC. Residues: CASSFGTSGSLNEQFF. V gene TRBV7-7 combines with J gene TRBJ2-1, with 14 bases that match TRBD2. Germline CDR1 and CDR2: SSHAT and FNYEAQ (reference sequence). With V trimmed by 3 bases and J by 7 bases, 5 bases remained unmatched. The CDR3 runs 16 residues.